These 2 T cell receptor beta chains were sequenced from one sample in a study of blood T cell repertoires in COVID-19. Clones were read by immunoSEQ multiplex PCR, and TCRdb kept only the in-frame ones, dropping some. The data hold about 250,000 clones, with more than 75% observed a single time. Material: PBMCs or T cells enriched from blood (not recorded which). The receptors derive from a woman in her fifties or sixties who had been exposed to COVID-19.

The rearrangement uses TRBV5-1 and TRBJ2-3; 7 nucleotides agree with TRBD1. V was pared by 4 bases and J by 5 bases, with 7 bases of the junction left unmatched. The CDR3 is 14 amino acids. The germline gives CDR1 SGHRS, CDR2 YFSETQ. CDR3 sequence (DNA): TGCGCCAGCAGCGTAGGGGGACAGCTAGATACGCAGTATTTT. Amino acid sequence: CASSVGGQLDTQYF.

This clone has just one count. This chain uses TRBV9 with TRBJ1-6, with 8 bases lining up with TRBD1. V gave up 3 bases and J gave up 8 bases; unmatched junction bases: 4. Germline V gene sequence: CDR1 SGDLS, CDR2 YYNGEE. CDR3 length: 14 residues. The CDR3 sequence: CASSAGQGHSPLHF. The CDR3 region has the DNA TGTGCCAGCAGCGCCGGACAGGGCCATTCACCCCTCCACTTT.